This TCR beta chain is drawn from a study of blood T cell repertoires in COVID-19. Study information: Italy, Spain and the United States were the sources of the convalescent and acute COVID-19 samples. In each case, the material was cDNA or gDNA derived from T cells, B-cell-depleted T cells, or PBMCs.

Per the original methods: It was from reference gene primer amplification that nucleated cell counts were estimated. TCRdb's copy holds only in-frame clones and misses some; the assay was immunoSEQ multiplex PCR. V, J and clone size are taken as reported in that table, and D and trimming were inferred from the DNA itself. The sample contains some 140,000 clones, approximately 84% of which appear only once. This receptor was identified in a woman aged 50 to 65 who had recovered from COVID-19. Input material: peripheral blood.

This CDR3 reads CASSFQPGASYEQYF. The CDR3 nucleotides read TGTGCCAGCAGCTTCCAACCAGGGGCATCCTACGAGCAGTACTTC. The rearrangement joins TRBV7-2 to TRBJ2-7; D possibly corresponds to TRBD1 (6 bases). Germline V gives CDR1 SGHTA, CDR2 FQGNSA. V was pared by 3 bases and J by 1 base, with 13 bases between. The CDR3 length is 15 residues.